The next 3 T cell receptor beta chains were all read from a single sample in a study of T-cell memory formation after mild COVID-19. TCRdb re-derived calls from the 5' RACE reads in MiXCR, one entry per CDR3 protein. Of hundreds of thousands of distinct CDR3 sequences listed, 20% are singletons. Sequencing input: PBMCs or a T cell subset sorted from them (not recorded which). These TCRs come from an adult woman who had mild COVID-19 (a few samples of this study predate the infection). Cell type and time point are not known.

This clonotype was seen at least ten times. The chain is built from TRBV7-2 and TRBJ2-3, with 8 bases lining up with TRBD2. This CDR3 spans 16 amino acids. CDR1 SGHTA and CDR2 FQGNSA come from the germline V gene. J lost 2 bases, V lost 0 bases, and 4 bases had no gene match. CDR3 sequence reads: CASSLASGTITDTQYF. CDR3 DNA sequence: TGTGCCAGCAGCTTAGCTAGCGGGACCATCACAGATACGCAGTATTTT.

This clonotype occurred a few times. This chain links TRBV20-1 with TRBJ1-5; the match to TRBD1 covers 7 bases. Looked up from germline, CDR1 is DFQATT and CDR2 is SNEGSKA (reference sequence). This CDR3 spans 13 amino acids. With 4 bases clipped from V and 4 bases from J, the junction kept 4 bases outside the gene matches. CDR3 region: CSATGTDNQPQHF. The CDR3 nucleotides read TGCAGTGCTACCGGGACAGATAATCAGCCCCAGCATTTT.

In its sample, this clonotype was seen a few times. The chain joins TRBV12-3 or TRBV12-4 to TRBJ1-2; D ambiguous. The CDR3 has 14 residues. Trimming removed 6 bases at V and 2 bases at J, with 13 bases between. DNA for the CDR3: TGTGCCAGCAGGGCCGCGGCTTCCAACTATGGCTACACCTTC. It encodes CASRAAASNYGYTF.